The 17 T cell receptor beta chains given below trace back to one sample, sequenced in a study of T cell repertoires in cytomegalovirus infection. One entry per CDR3 protein results from TCRdb running MiXCR on the reads. The sample lists about 310,000 distinct CDR3 sequences; about a tenth were seen once. The sample comprised PBMCs. Source of these receptors: a human donor in good health (CMV status not recorded). Some clones in this sample may be carry-over from other donors' samples.

This clonotype was detected many times. The genes are TRBV20-1 and TRBJ2-1, with 10 bases lining up with TRBD1. Germline loops: CDR1 DFQATT, CDR2 SNEGSKA (reference sequence). The CDR3 contains 13 residues. V shed 6 bases and J 9 bases; nucleotides not matched to a gene: 8. CDR3: CSAPGQGPTEQFF. The CDR3 bases are TGCAGTGCCCCGGGACAGGGGCCAACTGAGCAGTTCTTC.

This clonotype has a count of ten or more. As DNA, the CDR3 is TGTGCCAGCCGGGGGACTGGGGCCAACGTCCTGACTTTC. Protein: CASRGTGANVLTF. The rearrangement joins TRBV6-5 to TRBJ2-6; possible D gene TRBD2, 6 bases. CDR3 length: 13 amino acids. Trimming pared 8 bases from V and 2 bases from J, leaving 7 bases between. Germline V gene sequence: CDR1 MNHEY, CDR2 SVGAGI.

This clonotype was observed many times. The chain links TRBV7-9 to TRBJ1-6; 9 nucleotides agree with TRBD1. The CDR3 sequence is 18 residues long. The germline gives CDR1 SEHNR, CDR2 FQNEAQ (reference sequence). Trimming at V came to 5 bases and at J to 9 bases, leaving 17 bases not matched to a gene. CDR3 sequence (DNA): TGTGCCAGCAGCGGGACAGGGACCGAGGGGATATGGAGTTCACCCCTCCACTTT. This translates into CASSGTGTEGIWSSPLHF.

The genes are TRBV20-1 and TRBJ2-1, with 7 bases fitting TRBD2. Germline loops: CDR1 DFQATT, CDR2 SNEGSKA (reference sequence). V lost 6 bases, J lost 7 bases, and 12 bases stayed unmatched. CDR3 length: 14 amino acids. The CDR3 bases are TGCAGTGCCCACCGCCAGGGAGGGACTAATGAGCAGTTCTTC. Its protein is CSAHRQGGTNEQFF.

This clonotype was observed a few times. The chain combines TRBV29-1 with TRBJ2-7, with D possibly being TRBD1 (5 bases). Germline V CDR1 and CDR2: SQVTM, ANQGSEA. The CDR3 runs to 13 residues. The V and J ends lost 6 bases and 5 bases respectively, with 17 bases between them. The CDR3 DNA is TGCAGCGTCAAAGGGGTACATCGTGACGAGCAGTACTTC. Its translation is CSVKGVHRDEQYF.

The chain is built from TRBV20-1 and TRBJ2-7; D remains unclear. Trimming shortened V by 3 bases and J by 5 bases, and 14 bases separated the two germline ends. Germline V lookup: CDR1 DFQATT, CDR2 SNEGSKA (reference sequence). The CDR3 has 13 residues. Here the CDR3 DNA reads TGCAGTGCTAGGAGGCCCCCTAGGAACGAGCAGTACTTC. It specifies CSARRPPRNEQYF.

The V and J genes are TRBV25-1 and TRBJ1-3; TRBD1 might be the D (6 bases). The V and J ends lost 5 bases and 0 bases respectively, with 11 bases between them. The CDR3 is made up of 15 amino acids. Germline V gene lookup returns CDR1 MGHDK and CDR2 SYGVNS. The CDR3 DNA reads as TGTGCCAGCAGTCAAGGGGGACCCTCTGGAAACACCATATATTTT. It specifies CASSQGGPSGNTIYF.

This clonotype has a count of ten or more. The rearrangement uses TRBV29-1 and TRBJ1-2; D is undetermined. The CDR3 is 12 residues long. Germline CDR1 is SQVTM and CDR2 is ANQGSEA. Trimming took off 4 bases at V and 1 base at J, with 7 bases between the two ends. CDR3 sequence: CSVGEGNYGYTF. DNA of the CDR3: TGCAGCGTTGGAGAGGGTAACTATGGCTACACCTTC.

This clonotype was recorded at least ten times. The chain couples TRBV7-3 to TRBJ1-3, with a weak D call TRBD1 (5 bases). CDR3 length: 13 residues. Trimming cost V 5 bases and J 2 bases, with 7 bases left between them. Germline loops: CDR1 SGHTA, CDR2 FQGTGA. The DNA of the CDR3 is TGTGCCAGCAGCATGGGGGCTGGAAACACCATATATTTT. It is translated as CASSMGAGNTIYF.

There are many counts of this clonotype. The genes are TRBV27 and TRBJ2-2, with 8 bases matching TRBD1. Losses at the gene ends were 7 bases for V and 0 bases for J; bases not matched to a gene: 4. The CDR3 consists of 15 residues. Germline values: CDR1 MNHEY, CDR2 SMNVEV (reference sequence). CDR3 amino acids: CASNDRGANTGELFF. The CDR3, as DNA: TGTGCCAGCAACGACAGGGGCGCGAACACCGGGGAGCTGTTTTTT.

Only a few counts were recorded for this clonotype. The rearrangement uses TRBV20-1 and TRBJ1-5, with a possible D match to TRBD1 (5 bases). Trimming cost V 6 bases and J 3 bases, with 9 bases left between them. This CDR3 region has 12 residues. Looked up from germline, CDR1 is DFQATT and CDR2 is SNEGSKA (reference sequence). DNA for the CDR3: TGCAGTGCCCTACAGGACAATCAGCCCCAGCATTTT. The encoded protein is CSALQDNQPQHF.

This clonotype was counted many times. The genes are TRBV2 and TRBJ1-5; D is ambiguous. The CDR3 has 13 amino acids. Germline CDR1 reads SNHLY; CDR2 reads FYNNEI. Trimming stripped 3 bases from V and 6 bases from J, with 9 bases between. DNA for the CDR3: TGTGCCAGCAGTGAGGCGTCGCCTCAGCCCCAGCATTTT. Translation gives CASSEASPQPQHF.

This clonotype has a count of ten or more. V and J are TRBV7-2 and TRBJ2-7; D not certain. The CDR3 length is 14 residues. CDR1 and CDR2 (germline): SGHTA, FQGNSA. Deletions cut 2 bases from V and 5 bases from J, with 13 bases between. CDR3 sequence reads: CASSLLGPVDEQYF. CDR3 nucleotides: TGTGCCAGCAGCTTACTCGGGCCGGTCGACGAGCAGTACTTC. The full variable domain, in which reference TRBV7-2 and TRBJ2-7 provide the parts outside the CDR3, is GAGVSQSPSNKVTEKGKDVELRCDPISGHTALYWYRQSLGQGLEFLIYFQGNSAPDKSGLPSDRFSAERTGGSVSTLTIQRTQQEDSAVYLCASSLLGPVDEQYFGPGTRLTVT.

This clonotype was observed a handful of times. J is TRBJ2-1 and V is TRBV5-1, with 10 nucleotides matching TRBD2. CDR3 length equals 15 residues. The J segment lost 6 bases and the V segment lost 3 bases, leaving 6 bases of the junction unmatched. The germline V gene has CDR1 SGHRS and CDR2 YFSETQ. CDR3: CASSSLSGGANEQFF. DNA for the CDR3: TGCGCCAGCAGCTCCCTAAGCGGGGGGGCCAATGAGCAGTTCTTC. Full variable domain (remainder filled in from reference TRBV5-1 and TRBJ2-1): KAGVTQTPRYLIKTRGQQVTLSCSPISGHRSVSWYQQTPGQGLQFLFEYFSETQRNKGNFPGRFSGRQFSNSRSEMNVSTLELGDSALYLCASSSLSGGANEQFFGPGTRLTVL.

This clonotype was detected ten times or more. The J gene is TRBJ2-2, the V gene TRBV7-3; possible D gene TRBD2, 7 bases. Per the germline V gene, CDR1 is SGHTA and CDR2 is FQGTGA. This CDR3 has 17 residues. The V and J ends lost 5 bases and 6 bases respectively, with 22 bases between them. Written as DNA, the CDR3 is TGTGCCAGCAGCGTAAGGGGAGGGGGAGATTACGCCGGGGAGCTGTTTTTT. This encodes CASSVRGGGDYAGELFF.

In its sample, this clonotype was seen many times. The chain carries TRBV7-2 and TRBJ2-3, with D tentatively TRBD1 or TRBD2 (6 bases each). Germline V CDR1 and CDR2: SGHTA, FQGNSA. Trimming stripped 3 bases from V and 3 bases from J, with 16 bases between. The CDR3 runs 16 residues. CDR3 nucleotide sequence: TGTGCCAGCAGCTTTCAGGGGATAGCGGCTACAGATACGCAGTATTTT. Residues: CASSFQGIAATDTQYF.

This clonotype was counted many times. This chain joins TRBV27 and TRBJ1-1; D perhaps matches TRBD1 (6 bases). CDR1 and CDR2 from the germline V gene are MNHEY and SMNVEV (reference sequence). V gave up 3 bases and J gave up 5 bases, with 13 bases separating them. There are 14 residues in the CDR3. This CDR3 is CASSFLGARTEAFF. CDR3 nucleotide sequence: TGTGCCAGCAGTTTTCTGGGGGCACGGACTGAAGCTTTCTTT.